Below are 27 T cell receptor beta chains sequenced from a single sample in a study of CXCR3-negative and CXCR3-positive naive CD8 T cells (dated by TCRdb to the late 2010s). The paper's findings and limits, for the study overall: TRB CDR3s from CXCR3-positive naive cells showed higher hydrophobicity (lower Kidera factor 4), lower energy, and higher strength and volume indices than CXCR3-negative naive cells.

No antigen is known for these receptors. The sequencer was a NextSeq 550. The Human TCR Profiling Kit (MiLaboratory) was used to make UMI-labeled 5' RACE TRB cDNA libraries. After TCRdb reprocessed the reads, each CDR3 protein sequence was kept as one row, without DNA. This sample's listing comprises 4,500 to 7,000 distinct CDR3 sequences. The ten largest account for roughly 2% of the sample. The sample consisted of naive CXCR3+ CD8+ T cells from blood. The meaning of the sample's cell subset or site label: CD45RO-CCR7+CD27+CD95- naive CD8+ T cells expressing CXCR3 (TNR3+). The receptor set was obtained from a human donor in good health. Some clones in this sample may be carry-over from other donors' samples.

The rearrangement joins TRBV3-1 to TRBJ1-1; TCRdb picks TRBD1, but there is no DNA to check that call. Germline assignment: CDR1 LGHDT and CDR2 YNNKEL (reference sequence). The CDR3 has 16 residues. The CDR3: CASSQAAGWGLTEAFF.

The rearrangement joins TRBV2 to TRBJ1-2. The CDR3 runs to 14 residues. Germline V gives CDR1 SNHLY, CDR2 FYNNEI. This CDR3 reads CASLGALANYGYTF.

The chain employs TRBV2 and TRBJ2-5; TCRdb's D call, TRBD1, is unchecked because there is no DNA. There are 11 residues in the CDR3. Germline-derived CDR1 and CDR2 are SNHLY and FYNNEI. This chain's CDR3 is CATQGEETQYF.

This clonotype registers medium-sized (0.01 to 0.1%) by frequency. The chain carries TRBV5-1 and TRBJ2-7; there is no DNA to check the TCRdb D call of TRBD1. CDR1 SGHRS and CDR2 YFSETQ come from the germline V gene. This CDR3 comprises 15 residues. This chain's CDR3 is CASSLQGTGGSEQYF.

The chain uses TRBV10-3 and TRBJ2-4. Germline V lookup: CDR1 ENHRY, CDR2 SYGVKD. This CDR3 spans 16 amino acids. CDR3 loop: CAISESLELAKNIRYF.

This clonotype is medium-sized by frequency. CDR3 protein: CSVAPPDSRPETQYF. The chain uses TRBV29-1 and TRBJ2-5; the TCRdb D gene call, TRBD1, has no DNA to confirm it. This CDR3 region has 15 residues. Germline V gene sequence: CDR1 SQVTM, CDR2 ANQGSEA.

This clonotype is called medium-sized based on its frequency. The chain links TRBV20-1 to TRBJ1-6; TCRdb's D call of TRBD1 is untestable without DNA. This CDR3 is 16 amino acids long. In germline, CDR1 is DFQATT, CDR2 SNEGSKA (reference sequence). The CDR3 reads CSAKTPATEYNSPLHF.

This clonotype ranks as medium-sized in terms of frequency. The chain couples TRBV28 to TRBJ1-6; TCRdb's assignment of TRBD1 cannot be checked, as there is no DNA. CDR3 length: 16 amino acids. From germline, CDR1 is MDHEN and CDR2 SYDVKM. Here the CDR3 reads CASSWTGDSYNSPLHF.

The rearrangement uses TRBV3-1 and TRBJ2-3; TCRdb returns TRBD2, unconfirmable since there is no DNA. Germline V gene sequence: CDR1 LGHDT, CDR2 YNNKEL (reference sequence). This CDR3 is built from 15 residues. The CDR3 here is CASSHGTSVLYTQYF.

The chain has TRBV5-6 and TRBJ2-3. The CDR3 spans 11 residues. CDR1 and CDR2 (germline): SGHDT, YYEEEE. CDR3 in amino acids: CASSLSDTQYF. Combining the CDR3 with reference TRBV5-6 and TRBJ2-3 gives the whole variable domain DAGVTQSPTHLIKTRGQQVTLRCSPKSGHDTVSWYQQALGQGPQFIFQYYEEEERQRGNFPDRFSGHQFPNYSSELNVNALLLGDSALYLCASSLSDTQYFGPGTRLTVL.

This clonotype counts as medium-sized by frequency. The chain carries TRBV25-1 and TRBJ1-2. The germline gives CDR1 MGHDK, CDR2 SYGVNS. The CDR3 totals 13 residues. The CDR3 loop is CASSAPDYYGYTF.

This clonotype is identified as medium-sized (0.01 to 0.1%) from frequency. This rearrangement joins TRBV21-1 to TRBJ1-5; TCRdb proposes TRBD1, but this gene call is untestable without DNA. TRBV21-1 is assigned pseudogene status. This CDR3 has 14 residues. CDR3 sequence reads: CAPSPGQGNQPQHF.

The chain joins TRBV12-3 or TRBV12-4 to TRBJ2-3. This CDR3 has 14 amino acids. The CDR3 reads CASSMVAGTDTQYF.

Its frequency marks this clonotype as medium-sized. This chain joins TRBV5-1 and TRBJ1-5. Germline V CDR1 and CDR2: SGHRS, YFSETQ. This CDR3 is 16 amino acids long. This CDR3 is CASSLAANYSNQPQHF.

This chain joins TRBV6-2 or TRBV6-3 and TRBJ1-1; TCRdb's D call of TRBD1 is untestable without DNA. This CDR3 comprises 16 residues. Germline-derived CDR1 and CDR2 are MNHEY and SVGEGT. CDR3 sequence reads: CASSPDIGSLNTEAFF.

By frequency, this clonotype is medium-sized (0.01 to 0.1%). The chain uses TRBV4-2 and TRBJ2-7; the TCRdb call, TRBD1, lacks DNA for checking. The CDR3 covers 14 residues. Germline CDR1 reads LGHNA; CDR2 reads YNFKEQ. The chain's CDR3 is CASRQTGPHFEQYF.

The chain's CDR3 is CSAEGQGNYEQYF. V usage is TRBV29-1 and J usage is TRBJ2-7; the D call from TCRdb, TRBD1, cannot be confirmed without DNA. Germline V gives CDR1 SQVTM, CDR2 ANQGSEA. The length of the CDR3 is 13 residues.

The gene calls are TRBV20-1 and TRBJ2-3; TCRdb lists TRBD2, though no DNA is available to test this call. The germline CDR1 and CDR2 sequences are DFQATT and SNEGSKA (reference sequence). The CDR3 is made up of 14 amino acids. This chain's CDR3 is CSASSDIYTDTQYF.

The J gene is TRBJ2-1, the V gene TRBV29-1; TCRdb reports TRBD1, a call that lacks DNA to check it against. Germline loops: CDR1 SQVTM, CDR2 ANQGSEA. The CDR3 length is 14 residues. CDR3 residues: CSVEDRDRSEEQFF.

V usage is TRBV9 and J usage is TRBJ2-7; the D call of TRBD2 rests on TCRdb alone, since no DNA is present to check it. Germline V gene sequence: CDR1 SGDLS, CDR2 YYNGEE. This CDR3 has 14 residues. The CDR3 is CASSSRGLPYEQYF.

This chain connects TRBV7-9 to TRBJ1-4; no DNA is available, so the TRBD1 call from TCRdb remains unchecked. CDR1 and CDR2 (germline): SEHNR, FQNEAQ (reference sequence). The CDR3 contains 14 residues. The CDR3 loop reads CASSDRLTNEKLFF.

The CDR3 loop is CASSLEPTDTQYF. V gene TRBV11-3 combines with J gene TRBJ2-3. The CDR3 length is 13 residues. Germline V gives CDR1 SGHNT, CDR2 YENEEA.

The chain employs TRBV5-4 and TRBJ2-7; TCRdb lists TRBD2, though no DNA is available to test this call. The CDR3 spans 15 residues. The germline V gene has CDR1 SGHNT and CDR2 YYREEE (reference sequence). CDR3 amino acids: CASSRRLAGVREQYF. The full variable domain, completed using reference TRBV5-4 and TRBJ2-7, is ETGVTQSPTHLIKTRGQQVTLRCSSQSGHNTVSWYQQALGQGPQFIFQYYREEENGRGNFPPRFSGLQFPNYSSELNVNALELDDSALYLCASSRRLAGVREQYFGPGTRLTVT.

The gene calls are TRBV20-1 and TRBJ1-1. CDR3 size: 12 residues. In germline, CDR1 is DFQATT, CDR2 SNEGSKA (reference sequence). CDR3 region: CSARGHIIEAFF.

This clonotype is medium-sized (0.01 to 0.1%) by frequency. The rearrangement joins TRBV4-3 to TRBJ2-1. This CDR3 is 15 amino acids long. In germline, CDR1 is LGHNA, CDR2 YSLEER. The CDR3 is CASSQGTGSYNEQFF.

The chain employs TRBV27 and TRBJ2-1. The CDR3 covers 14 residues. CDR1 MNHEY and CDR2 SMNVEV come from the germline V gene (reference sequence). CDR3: CASSLAGSYNEQFF.

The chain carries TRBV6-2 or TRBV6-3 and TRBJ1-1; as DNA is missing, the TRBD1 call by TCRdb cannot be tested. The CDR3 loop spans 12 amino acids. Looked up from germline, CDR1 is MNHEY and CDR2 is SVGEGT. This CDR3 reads CASSPDRKGAFF.